These 13 T cell receptor beta chains were all obtained from the same sample, sequenced in a study of T cell repertoires in cytomegalovirus infection. Their antigens remain unidentified. TCRdb ran MiXCR on the reads and lists one entry per CDR3 protein. There are roughly 860,000 distinct CDR3 sequences in the sample; 32% occur only once, and 12% lies in the top ten. The sequences come from cultured CD8+ T cells from PBMCs, collected from culture after CMV antigen stimulation. All receptors come from a human donor in good health (CMV status not recorded). Some clones in this sample may be carry-over from other donors' samples.

This clonotype was seen only a few times. This chain joins TRBV6-2 or TRBV6-3 and TRBJ1-6; D not certain. CDR1 is MNHEY and CDR2 is SVGEGT in the germline V gene. V lost 2 bases, J lost 11 bases, and 4 bases lay in between. This CDR3 has 11 residues. CDR3 DNA sequence: TGTGCCAGCAGTTACCCAACACCCCTCCACTTT. It translates to CASSYPTPLHF.

This clonotype occurred a few times. The chain uses TRBV12-3 or TRBV12-4 and TRBJ2-3; 7 bases align to TRBD1. V shed 2 bases, J shed 4 bases, and the junction held 6 bases outside the gene matches. This CDR3 spans 15 amino acids. The CDR3 is CASSLIEGAPDTQYF. CDR3 sequence (DNA): TGTGCCAGCAGTTTAATTGAGGGGGCTCCAGATACGCAGTATTTT.

The chain employs TRBV7-6 and TRBJ1-1; no clear D gene. The CDR3 totals 12 residues. V was clipped by 2 bases and J by 10 bases, with 11 bases between them. CDR1 and CDR2 (germline): SGHVS, FNYEAQ. The CDR3 DNA reads as TGTGCCAGCAGCTTATCGGGCAGGCCAGCTTTCTTT. Translation: CASSLSGRPAFF.

This chain uses TRBV4-1 with TRBJ1-2; D is unclear. The germline gives CDR1 MGHRA, CDR2 YSYEKL. V gave up 3 bases and J gave up 3 bases, with 23 bases separating them. The CDR3 extends over 18 amino acids. The CDR3 DNA reads TGCGCCAGCAGCCACCCTAAGGAGGGTGGCAGGTCGTACTATGGCTACACCTTC. This encodes CASSHPKEGGRSYYGYTF.

The chain couples TRBV7-9 to TRBJ2-3; the D is unclear. CDR3 size: 16 residues. Trimming left V 2 bases short and J 0 bases short, with 12 bases between. Germline CDR1 SEHNR, CDR2 FQNEAQ (reference sequence). Here the CDR3 DNA reads TGTGCCAGCAGCTTAATGGTTTCGGGCAGCACAGATACGCAGTATTTT. Protein: CASSLMVSGSTDTQYF. The full variable domain, with the rest looked up from reference TRBV7-9 and TRBJ2-3, is DTGVSQNPRHKITKRGQNVTFRCDPISEHNRLYWYRQTLGQGPEFLTYFQNEAQLEKSRLLSDRFSAERPKGSFSTLEIQRTEQGDSAMYLCASSLMVSGSTDTQYFGPGTRLTVL.

The chain recombines TRBV15 with TRBJ1-1; 9 bases agree with TRBD1. There are 16 residues in the CDR3. Trimming took 5 bases from V and 2 from J; bases not matched to a gene: 9. The germline V gene has CDR1 LNHNV and CDR2 YYDKDF (reference sequence). The chain's CDR3 is CATSVGTGRRNTEAFF. CDR3 in DNA: TGTGCCACCAGCGTCGGGACAGGGCGACGAAACACTGAAGCTTTCTTT.

The rearrangement joins TRBV6-6 to TRBJ1-1; D remains unclear. This CDR3 region has 12 residues. CDR1 is MNHNY and CDR2 is SVGAGI in the germline V gene (reference sequence). In DNA, the CDR3 is TGTGCTCCAGGCCTTATGATACCTGAAGCTTTCTTT. Translating it yields CAPGLMIPEAFF.

The rearrangement joins TRBV29-1 to TRBJ1-2; D call uncertain. The CDR3 consists of 13 residues. With 2 bases removed from V and 4 bases from J, the gap between germline ends came to 11 bases. Looked up from germline, CDR1 is SQVTM and CDR2 is ANQGSEA. Written as DNA, the CDR3 is TGCAGCGTTGAAAATGCAGAACGCTATGGCTACACCTTC. It codes for CSVENAERYGYTF.

A few counts support this clonotype. This rearrangement joins TRBV4-1 to TRBJ2-1; D may be TRBD1 or TRBD2 (5 bases each). This CDR3 region has 16 residues. V shed 1 base and J shed 6 bases, with 16 bases lying between them. Germline V gives CDR1 MGHRA, CDR2 YSYEKL. The CDR3 nucleotides are TGCGCCAGCAGCCAAGCTTGGGGGAAACTGGGCAATGAGCAGTTCTTC. The encoded protein is CASSQAWGKLGNEQFF.

This clonotype was recorded many times. The chain is built from TRBV7-9 and TRBJ1-2; D ambiguous. Germline CDR1 and CDR2: SEHNR and FQNEAQ (reference sequence). Trimming shortened V by 2 bases and J by 8 bases, and 9 bases separated the two germline ends. The CDR3 consists of 12 residues. The CDR3 is CASSLQGRGYTF. The CDR3 DNA follows: TGTGCCAGCAGCTTACAAGGACGGGGCTACACCTTC.

This rearrangement joins TRBV15 to TRBJ1-1; 10 nucleotides agree with TRBD1. The CDR3 length is 14 residues. The germline CDR1 and CDR2 sequences are LNHNV and YYDKDF (reference sequence). V shed 5 bases, J shed 2 bases, and the junction held 2 bases outside the gene matches. DNA for the CDR3: TGTGCCACCAGCGGGACAGGGGTTAACACTGAAGCTTTCTTT. Translating it yields CATSGTGVNTEAFF.

This clonotype was counted a few times. V usage is TRBV6-1 and J usage is TRBJ2-4, with 7 bases matching TRBD1. V was clipped by 6 bases and J by 6 bases; unmatched bases: 5. This CDR3 has 13 residues. CDR1 and CDR2 from the germline V gene are MNHNS and SASEGT. The CDR3 is CASSRDRLNIQYF. The CDR3 bases are TGTGCCAGCAGCCGGGACAGACTAAACATTCAGTACTTC.

The genes are TRBV19 and TRBJ1-5, with a possible D match to TRBD1 (5 bases). The germline V gene has CDR1 LNHDA and CDR2 SQIVND (reference sequence). The CDR3 length is 14 residues. The V gene lost 7 bases and the J gene lost 6 bases, with 16 bases spanning the gap. The CDR3 DNA reads as TGTGCCAGTATTGAGGGGCGAGGAAGTCAGCCCCAGCATTTT. Its protein product is CASIEGRGSQPQHF.